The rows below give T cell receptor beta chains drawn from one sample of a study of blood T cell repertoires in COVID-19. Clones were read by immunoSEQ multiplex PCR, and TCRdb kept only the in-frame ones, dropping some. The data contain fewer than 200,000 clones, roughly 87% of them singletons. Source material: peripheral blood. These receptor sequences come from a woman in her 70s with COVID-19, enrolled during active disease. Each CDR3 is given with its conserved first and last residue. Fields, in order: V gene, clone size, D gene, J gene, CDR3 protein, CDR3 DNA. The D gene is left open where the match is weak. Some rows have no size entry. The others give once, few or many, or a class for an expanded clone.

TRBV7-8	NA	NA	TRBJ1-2	CASSTSTVPNYGYTF	TGTGCCAGCAGCACATCGACAGTGCCTAACTATGGCTACACCTTC
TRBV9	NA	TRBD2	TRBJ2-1	CASSAFGGLASGEQFF	TGTGCCAGCAGCGCTTTCGGAGGACTAGCTTCGGGTGAGCAGTTCTTC
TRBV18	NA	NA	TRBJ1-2	CASSLEQGSSGYTF	TGTGCCAGCTCACTGGAACAGGGTTCCTCTGGCTACACCTTC
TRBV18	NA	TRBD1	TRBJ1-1	CASSPPKGAGTEAFF	TGTGCCAGCTCACCACCAAAGGGGGCTGGGACTGAAGCTTTCTTT
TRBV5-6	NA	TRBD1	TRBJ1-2	CASSRGSGQGFNYGYTF	TGTGCCAGCAGCCGTGGGTCGGGACAGGGGTTTAACTATGGCTACACCTTC
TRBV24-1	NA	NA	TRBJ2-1	CATSVGTPTLNNEQFF	TGTGCCACCAGTGTCGGGACTCCTACCCTGAACAATGAGCAGTTCTTC
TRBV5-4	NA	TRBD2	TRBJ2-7	CASSPGLAGYEQYF	TGTGCCAGCAGCCCGGGACTAGCGGGATACGAGCAGTACTTC
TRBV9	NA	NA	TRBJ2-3	CASSVGGAPSTDTQYF	TGTGCCAGCAGCGTAGGCGGCGCTCCGAGCACAGATACGCAGTATTTT
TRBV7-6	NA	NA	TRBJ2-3	CASSEGGTSTDTQYF	TGTGCCAGCAGCGAAGGAGGAACTAGCACAGATACGCAGTATTTT
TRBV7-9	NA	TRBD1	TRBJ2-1	CASSARTGSYNEQFF	TGTGCCAGCAGCGCCCGGACAGGCTCCTACAATGAGCAGTTCTTC
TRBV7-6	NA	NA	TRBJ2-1	CASSLSSGVGVYNEQFF	TGTGCCAGCAGCTTGAGTAGTGGGGTAGGGGTTTACAATGAGCAGTTCTTC
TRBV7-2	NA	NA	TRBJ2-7	CASSLDGGAGEQYF	TGTGCCAGCAGCTTAGACGGCGGGGCGGGGGAGCAGTACTTC
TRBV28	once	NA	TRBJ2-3	CASSGGGKATDTQYF	TGTGCCAGCAGCGGAGGGGGCAAAGCCACAGATACGCAGTATTTT
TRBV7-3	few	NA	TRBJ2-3	CASSATDYSKQYF	TGTGCCAGCAGCGCAACGGACTACAGTAAGCAGTATTTT
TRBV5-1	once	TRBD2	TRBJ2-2	CASSLGSGSIGELFF	TGCGCCAGCAGCTTGGGAAGCGGGAGTATCGGGGAGCTGTTTTTT
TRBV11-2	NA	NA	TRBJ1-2	CASSLAGVEGYTF	TGTGCCAGCAGCTTAGCAGGGGTAGAAGGCTACACCTTC
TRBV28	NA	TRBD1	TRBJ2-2	CASSWGQGANTGELFF	TGTGCCAGCAGCTGGGGACAGGGGGCAAACACCGGGGAGCTGTTTTTT
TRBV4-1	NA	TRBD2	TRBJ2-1	CASSLTLAGLNNEQFF	TGCGCCAGCAGCCTGACCCTAGCGGGACTTAACAATGAGCAGTTCTTC
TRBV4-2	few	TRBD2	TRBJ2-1	CASSQGTSGTSEQFF	TGTGCCAGCAGCCAAGGGACTAGCGGGACCAGTGAGCAGTTCTTC
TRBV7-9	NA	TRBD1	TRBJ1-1	CASSLTGVTEAFF	TGTGCCAGCAGCTTGACAGGGGTGACTGAAGCTTTCTTT
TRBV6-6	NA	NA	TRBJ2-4	CASTPGGARAKNIQYF	TGTGCCAGCACCCCCGGAGGGGCGAGAGCCAAAAACATTCAGTACTTC
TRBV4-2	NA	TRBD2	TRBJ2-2	CASSQDRTSDLELFF	TGTGCCAGCAGCCAAGATCGTACTAGCGACCTGGAGCTGTTTTTT
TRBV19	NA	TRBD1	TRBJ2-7	CASSMRQGQSTTYEQYF	TGTGCCAGTAGTATGAGGCAGGGACAGTCCACCACCTACGAGCAGTACTTC
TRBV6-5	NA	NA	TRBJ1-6	CASSPGGSPLHF	TGTGCCAGCAGCCCCGGGGGTTCACCCCTCCACTTT
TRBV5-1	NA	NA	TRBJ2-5	CASKVVGAETQYF	TGCGCCAGCAAGGTGGTGGGCGCGGAGACCCAGTACTTC
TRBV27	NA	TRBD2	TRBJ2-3	CASSLSILAGIPADTQYF	TGTGCCAGCAGTTTATCGATCCTAGCGGGAATTCCGGCAGATACGCAGTATTTT
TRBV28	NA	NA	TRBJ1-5	CASSTRQLPQHF	TGTGCCAGCAGTACCAGACAGCTGCCCCAGCATTTT
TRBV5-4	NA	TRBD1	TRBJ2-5	CASSLGQGETQYF	TGTGCCAGCAGCTTGGGACAGGGAGAGACCCAGTACTTC